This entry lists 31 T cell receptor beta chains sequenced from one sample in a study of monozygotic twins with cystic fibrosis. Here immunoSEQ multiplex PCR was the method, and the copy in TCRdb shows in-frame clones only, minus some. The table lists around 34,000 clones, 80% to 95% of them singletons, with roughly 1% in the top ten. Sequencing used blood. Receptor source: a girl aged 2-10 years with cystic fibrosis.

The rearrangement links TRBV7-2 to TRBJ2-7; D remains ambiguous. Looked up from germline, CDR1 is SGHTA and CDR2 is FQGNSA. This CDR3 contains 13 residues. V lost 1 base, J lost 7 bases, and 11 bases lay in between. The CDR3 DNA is TGTGCCAGCAGCTTAGTACTCAGCCGGGAGCAGTACTTC. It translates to CASSLVLSREQYF.

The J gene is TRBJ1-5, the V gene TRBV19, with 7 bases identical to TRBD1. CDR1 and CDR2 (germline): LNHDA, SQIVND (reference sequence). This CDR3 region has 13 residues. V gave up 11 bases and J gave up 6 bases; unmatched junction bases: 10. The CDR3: CAAGTATRQPQHF. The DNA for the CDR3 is TGTGCCGCGGGGACAGCGACTCGTCAGCCCCAGCATTTT. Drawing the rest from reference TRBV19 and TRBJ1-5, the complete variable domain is DGGITQSPKYLFRKEGQNVTLSCEQNLNHDAMYWYRQDPGQGLRLIYYSQIVNDFQKGDIAEGYSVSREKKESFPLTVTSAQKNPTAFYLCAAGTATRQPQHFGDGTRLSIL.

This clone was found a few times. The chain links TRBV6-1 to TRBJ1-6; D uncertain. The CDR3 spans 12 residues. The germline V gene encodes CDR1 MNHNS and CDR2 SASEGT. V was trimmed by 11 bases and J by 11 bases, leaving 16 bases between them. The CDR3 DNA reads TGTGCCGGCGGCGAGCGGGAGACACCCCTCCACTTT. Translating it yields CAGGERETPLHF.

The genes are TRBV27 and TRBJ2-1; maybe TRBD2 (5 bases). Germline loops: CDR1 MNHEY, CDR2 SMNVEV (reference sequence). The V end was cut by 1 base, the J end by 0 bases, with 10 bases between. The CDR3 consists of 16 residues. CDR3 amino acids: CASSLFAGISYNEQFF. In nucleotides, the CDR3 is TGTGCCAGCAGTTTATTCGCGGGTATCTCCTACAATGAGCAGTTCTTC.

CDR3 residues: CASSQDSIRWGYNEQFF. The CDR3 DNA is TGTGCCAGCAGTCAGGACAGTATCCGTTGGGGTTACAATGAGCAGTTCTTC. The genes are TRBV2 and TRBJ2-1, with D maybe TRBD1 (6 bases). CDR1 is SNHLY, CDR2 FYNNEI, per germline. Between the trimmed V and J ends, which lost 5 bases and 4 bases, there was a span of 21 bases. The CDR3 contains 17 residues.

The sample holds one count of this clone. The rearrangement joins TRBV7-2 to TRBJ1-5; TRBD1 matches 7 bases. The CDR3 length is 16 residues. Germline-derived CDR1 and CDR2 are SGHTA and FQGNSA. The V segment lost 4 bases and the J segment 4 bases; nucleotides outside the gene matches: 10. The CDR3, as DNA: TGTGCCAGCAGCTCATCCGGGACAGCAGAGAATCAGCCCCAGCATTTT. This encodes CASSSSGTAENQPQHF. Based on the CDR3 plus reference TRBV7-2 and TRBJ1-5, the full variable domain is GAGVSQSPSNKVTEKGKDVELRCDPISGHTALYWYRQSLGQGLEFLIYFQGNSAPDKSGLPSDRFSAERTGGSVSTLTIQRTQQEDSAVYLCASSSSGTAENQPQHFGDGTRLSIL.

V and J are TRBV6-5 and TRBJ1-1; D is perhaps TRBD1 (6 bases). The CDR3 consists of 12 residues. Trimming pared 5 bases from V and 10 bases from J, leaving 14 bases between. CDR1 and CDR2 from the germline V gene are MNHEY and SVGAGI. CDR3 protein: CASSLRGGLAFF. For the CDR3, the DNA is TGTGCCAGCAGTCTCCGGGGGGGCTTAGCTTTCTTT.

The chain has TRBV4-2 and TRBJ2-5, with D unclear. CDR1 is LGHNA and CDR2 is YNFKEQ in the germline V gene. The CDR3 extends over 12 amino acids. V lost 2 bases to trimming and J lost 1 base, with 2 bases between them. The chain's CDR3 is CASSQPQETQYF. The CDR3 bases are TGTGCCAGCAGCCAACCCCAAGAGACCCAGTACTTC.

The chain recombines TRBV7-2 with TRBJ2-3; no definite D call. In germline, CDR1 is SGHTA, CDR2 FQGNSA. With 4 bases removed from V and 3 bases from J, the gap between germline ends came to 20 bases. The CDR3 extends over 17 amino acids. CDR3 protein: CASSSRMTLRETDTQYF. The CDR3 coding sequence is TGTGCCAGCAGCTCCCGGATGACCTTGAGAGAGACAGATACGCAGTATTTT.

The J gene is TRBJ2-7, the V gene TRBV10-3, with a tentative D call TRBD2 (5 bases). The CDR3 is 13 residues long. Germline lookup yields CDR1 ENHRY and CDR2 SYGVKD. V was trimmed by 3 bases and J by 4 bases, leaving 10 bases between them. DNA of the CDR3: TGTGCCATCAGTGAAAATTCGGGGTACGAGCAGTACTTC. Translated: CAISENSGYEQYF.

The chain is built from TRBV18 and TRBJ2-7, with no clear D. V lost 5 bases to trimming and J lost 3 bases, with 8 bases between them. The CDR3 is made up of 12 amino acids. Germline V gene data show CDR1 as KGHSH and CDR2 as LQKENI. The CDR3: CASSLRVYEQYF. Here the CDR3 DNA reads TGTGCCAGCTCATTAAGGGTCTACGAGCAGTACTTC.

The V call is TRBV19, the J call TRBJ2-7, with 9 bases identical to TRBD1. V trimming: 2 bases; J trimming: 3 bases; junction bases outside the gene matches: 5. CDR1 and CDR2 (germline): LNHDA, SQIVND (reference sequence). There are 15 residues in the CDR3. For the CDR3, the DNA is TGTGCCAGTAGTATAACCACAGGGGGCTTCTACGAGCAGTACTTC. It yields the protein CASSITTGGFYEQYF.

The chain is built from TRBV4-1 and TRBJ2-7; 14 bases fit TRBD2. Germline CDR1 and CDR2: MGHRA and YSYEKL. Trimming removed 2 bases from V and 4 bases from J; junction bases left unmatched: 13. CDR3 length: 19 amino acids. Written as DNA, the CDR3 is TGCGCCAGCAGCCAACTGGGACTAGCGGGAGAGGTTAATCGGTACGAGCAGTACTTC. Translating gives CASSQLGLAGEVNRYEQYF.

CDR3 in DNA: TGTGCCAGCAGCGATCGTTACAGTTCAAGCTCCTACAATGAGCAGTTCTTC. Residues: CASSDRYSSSSYNEQFF. This chain joins TRBV11-2 and TRBJ2-1, with unresolved D. The CDR3 contains 17 residues. In germline, CDR1 is SGHAT, CDR2 FQNNGV. Trimming removed 5 bases from V and 0 bases from J, with 17 bases in between.

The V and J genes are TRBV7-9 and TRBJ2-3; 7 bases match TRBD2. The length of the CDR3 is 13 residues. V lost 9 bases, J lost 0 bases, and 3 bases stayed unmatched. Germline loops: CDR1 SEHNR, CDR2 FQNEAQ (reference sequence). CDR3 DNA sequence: TGTGCCAGTCTAGCGGCTAGCACAGATACGCAGTATTTT. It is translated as CASLAASTDTQYF.

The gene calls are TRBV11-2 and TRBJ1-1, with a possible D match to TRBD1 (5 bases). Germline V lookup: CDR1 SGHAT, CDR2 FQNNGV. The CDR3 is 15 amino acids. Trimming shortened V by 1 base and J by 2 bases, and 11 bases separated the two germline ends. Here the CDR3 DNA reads TGTGCCAGCAGCTTAGGGCGGGGGGTTAACACTGAAGCTTTCTTT. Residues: CASSLGRGVNTEAFF. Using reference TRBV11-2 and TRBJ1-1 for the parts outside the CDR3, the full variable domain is EAGVAQSPRYKIIEKRQSVAFWCNPISGHATLYWYQQILGQGPKLLIQFQNNGVVDDSQLPKDRFSAERLKGVDSTLKIQPAKLEDSAVYLCASSLGRGVNTEAFFGQGTRLTVV.

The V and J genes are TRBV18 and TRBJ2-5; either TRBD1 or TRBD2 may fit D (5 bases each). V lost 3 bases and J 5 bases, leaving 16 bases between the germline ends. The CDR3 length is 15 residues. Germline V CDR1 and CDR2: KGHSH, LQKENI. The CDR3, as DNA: TGTGCCAGCTCACCTACTTCCCAGGGAGCTGAGACCCAGTACTTC. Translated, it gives CASSPTSQGAETQYF. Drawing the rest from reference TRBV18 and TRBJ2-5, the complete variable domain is NAGVMQNPRHLVRRRGQEARLRCSPMKGHSHVYWYRQLPEEGLKFMVYLQKENIIDESGMPKERFSAEFPKEGPSILRIQQVVRGDSAAYFCASSPTSQGAETQYFGPGTRLLVL.

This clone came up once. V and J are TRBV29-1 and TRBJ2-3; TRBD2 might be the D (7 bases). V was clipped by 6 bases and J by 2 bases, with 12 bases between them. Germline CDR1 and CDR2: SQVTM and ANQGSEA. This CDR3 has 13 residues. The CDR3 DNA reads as TGCAGCGTGGAGGGGGGGTACACAGATACGCAGTATTTT. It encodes CSVEGGYTDTQYF.

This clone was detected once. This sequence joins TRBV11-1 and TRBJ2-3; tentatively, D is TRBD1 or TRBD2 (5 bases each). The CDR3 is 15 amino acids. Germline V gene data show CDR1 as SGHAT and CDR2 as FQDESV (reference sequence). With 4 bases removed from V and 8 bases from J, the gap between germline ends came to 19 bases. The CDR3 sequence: CASSSVRGAQSTQYF. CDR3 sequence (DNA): TGTGCCAGCAGCTCGGTGAGGGGAGCACAGTCTACGCAGTATTTT.

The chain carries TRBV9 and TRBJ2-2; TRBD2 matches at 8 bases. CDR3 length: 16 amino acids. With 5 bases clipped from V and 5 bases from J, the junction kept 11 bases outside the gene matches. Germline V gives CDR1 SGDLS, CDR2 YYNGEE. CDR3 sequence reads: CASSLGSGGRTGELFF. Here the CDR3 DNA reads TGTGCCAGCAGTCTTGGGAGCGGGGGTCGTACCGGGGAGCTGTTTTTT.

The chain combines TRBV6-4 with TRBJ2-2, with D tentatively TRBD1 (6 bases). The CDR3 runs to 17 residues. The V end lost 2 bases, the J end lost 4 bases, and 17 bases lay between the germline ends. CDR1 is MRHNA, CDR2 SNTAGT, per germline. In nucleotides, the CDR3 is TGTGCCAGCAGTGACGTGGCAGGGGCAAGGGGCACCGGGGAGCTGTTTTTT. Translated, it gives CASSDVAGARGTGELFF.

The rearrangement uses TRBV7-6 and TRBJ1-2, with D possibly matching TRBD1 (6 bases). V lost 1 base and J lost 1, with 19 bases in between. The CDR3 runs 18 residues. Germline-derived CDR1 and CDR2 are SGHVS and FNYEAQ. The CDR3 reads CASSLVGGDLLLNYGYTF. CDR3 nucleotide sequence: TGTGCCAGCAGCTTAGTAGGGGGGGACCTCCTTCTTAACTATGGCTACACCTTC.

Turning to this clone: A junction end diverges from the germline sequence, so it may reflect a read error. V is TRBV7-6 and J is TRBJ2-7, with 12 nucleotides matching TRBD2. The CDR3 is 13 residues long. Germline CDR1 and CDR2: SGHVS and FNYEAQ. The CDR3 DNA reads TGTGCCAGCAGCCTAGCGGGAGGGGACGAGCAGTACTTC. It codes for CASSLAGGDEQYF.

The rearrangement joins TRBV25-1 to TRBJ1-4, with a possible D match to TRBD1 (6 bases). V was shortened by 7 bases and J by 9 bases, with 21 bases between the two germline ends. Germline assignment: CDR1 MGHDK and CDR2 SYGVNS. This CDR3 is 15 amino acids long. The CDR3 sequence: CASTPPGQTNKKLFF. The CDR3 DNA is TGTGCCAGCACTCCTCCGGGACAAACGAATAAAAAACTGTTTTTT.

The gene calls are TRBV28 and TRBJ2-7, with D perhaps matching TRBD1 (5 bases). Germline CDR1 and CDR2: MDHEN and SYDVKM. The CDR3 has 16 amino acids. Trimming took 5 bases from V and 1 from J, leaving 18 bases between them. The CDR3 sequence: CASSPPLTRGSYEQYF. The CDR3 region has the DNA TGTGCCAGCAGTCCCCCCCTAACAAGGGGTTCCTACGAGCAGTACTTC.

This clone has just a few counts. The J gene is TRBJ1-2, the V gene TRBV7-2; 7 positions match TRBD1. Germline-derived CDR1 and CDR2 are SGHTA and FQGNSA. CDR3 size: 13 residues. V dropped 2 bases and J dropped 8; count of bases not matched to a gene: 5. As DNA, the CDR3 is TGTGCCAGCAGCTTAAGGGGACAGCAGGGCTACACCTTC. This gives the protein CASSLRGQQGYTF.

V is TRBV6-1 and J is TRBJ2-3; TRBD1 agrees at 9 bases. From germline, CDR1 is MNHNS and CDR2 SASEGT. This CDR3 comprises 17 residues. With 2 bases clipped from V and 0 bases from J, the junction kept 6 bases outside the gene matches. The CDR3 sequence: CASSESRTGASTDTQYF. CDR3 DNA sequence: TGTGCCAGCAGTGAATCTCGGACAGGGGCTAGCACAGATACGCAGTATTTT.

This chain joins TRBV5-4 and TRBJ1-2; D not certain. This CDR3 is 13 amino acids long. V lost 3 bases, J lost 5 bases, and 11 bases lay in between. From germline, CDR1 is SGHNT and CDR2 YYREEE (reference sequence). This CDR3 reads CASSSDLKYGYTF. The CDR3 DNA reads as TGTGCCAGCAGCTCTGACCTAAAATATGGCTACACCTTC.

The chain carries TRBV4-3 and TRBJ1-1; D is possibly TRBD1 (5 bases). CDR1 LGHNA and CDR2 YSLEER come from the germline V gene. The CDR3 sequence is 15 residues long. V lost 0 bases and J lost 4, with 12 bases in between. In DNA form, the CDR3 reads TGCGCCAGCAGCCAAGATTGGGCAGGGTCCACTGAAGCTTTCTTT. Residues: CASSQDWAGSTEAFF.

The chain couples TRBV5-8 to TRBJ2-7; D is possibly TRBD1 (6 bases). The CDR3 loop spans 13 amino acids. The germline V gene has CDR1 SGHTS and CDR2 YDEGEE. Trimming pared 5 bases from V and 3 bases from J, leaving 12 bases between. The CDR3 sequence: CASSPRGGYEQYF. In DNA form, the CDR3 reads TGTGCCAGCAGTCCCAGGGGCGGCTACGAGCAGTACTTC.

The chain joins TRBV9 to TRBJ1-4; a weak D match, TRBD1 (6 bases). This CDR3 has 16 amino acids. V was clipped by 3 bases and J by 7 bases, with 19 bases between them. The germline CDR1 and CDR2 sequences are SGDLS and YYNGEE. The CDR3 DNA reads TGTGCCAGCAGCGAATCATCAGGGGTGTCGAGTGAAAAACTGTTTTTT. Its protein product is CASSESSGVSSEKLFF.